This T cell receptor beta chain emerged from a study of blood T cell repertoires in COVID-19. Whole-study context: Nucleic acid was either cDNA or gDNA, and it came from T cells, B-cell-depleted T cells, or PBMCs.

Repertoires were generated with immunoSEQ multiplex PCR, while TCRdb's copy carries only in-frame clones and drops some. The table has just over 60,000 clones, about 80% seen once; the top ten hold about a fifth. Germline CDR1 LNHDA, CDR2 SQIVND (reference sequence). V was clipped by 6 bases and J by 5 bases, with 14 bases between them. The CDR3 is 15 amino acids. Only a few counts were recorded for this clone. The sample consisted of peripheral blood. The sequence came from a man in his thirties or forties with COVID-19, enrolled during active disease. J is TRBJ1-6 and V is TRBV19; maybe TRBD1 (6 bases). CDR3 DNA sequence: TGTGCCAGTAGCAGGATCACAGGGCATAATTCACCCCTCCACTTT. It encodes CASSRITGHNSPLHF.